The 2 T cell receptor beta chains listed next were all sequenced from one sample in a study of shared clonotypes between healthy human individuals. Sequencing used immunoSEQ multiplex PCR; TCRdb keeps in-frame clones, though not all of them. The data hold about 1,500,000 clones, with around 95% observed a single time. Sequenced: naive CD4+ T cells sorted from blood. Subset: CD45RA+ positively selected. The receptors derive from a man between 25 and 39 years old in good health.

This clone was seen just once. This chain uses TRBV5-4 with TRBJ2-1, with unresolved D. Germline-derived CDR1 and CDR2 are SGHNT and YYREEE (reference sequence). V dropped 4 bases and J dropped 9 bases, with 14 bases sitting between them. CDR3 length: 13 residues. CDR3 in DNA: TGTGCCAGCAGCCGACCTCAAGGCACTGAGCAGTTCTTC. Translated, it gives CASSRPQGTEQFF.

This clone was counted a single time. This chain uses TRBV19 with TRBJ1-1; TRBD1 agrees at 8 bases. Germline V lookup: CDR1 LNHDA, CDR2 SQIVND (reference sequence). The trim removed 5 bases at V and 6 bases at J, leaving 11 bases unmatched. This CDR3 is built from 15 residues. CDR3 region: CASSPVAGGASEAFF. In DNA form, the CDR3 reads TGTGCCAGTAGTCCCGTAGCAGGGGGCGCCTCTGAAGCTTTCTTT.